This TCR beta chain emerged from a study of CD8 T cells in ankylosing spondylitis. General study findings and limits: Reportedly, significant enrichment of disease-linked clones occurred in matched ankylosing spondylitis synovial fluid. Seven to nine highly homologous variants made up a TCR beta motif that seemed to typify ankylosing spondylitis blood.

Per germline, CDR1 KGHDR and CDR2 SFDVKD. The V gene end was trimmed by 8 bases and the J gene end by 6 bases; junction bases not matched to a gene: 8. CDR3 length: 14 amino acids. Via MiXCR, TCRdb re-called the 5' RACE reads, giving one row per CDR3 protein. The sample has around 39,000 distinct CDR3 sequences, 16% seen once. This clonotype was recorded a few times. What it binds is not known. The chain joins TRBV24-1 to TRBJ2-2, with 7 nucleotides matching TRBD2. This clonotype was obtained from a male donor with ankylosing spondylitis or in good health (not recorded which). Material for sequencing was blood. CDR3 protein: CATTSRGVPGELFF. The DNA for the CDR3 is TGTGCCACCACATCACGGGGGGTCCCCGGGGAGCTGTTTTTT.